Listed below are T cell receptor beta chains from one sample, sequenced in a study of cytomegalovirus exposure and HLA in healthy donors. The protocol was immunoSEQ multiplex PCR, while the TCRdb copy is restricted to in-frame clones and leaves out a portion. The table includes some 170,000 clones, around 81% detected once. The sequenced material came from PBMCs. Receptors were obtained from a woman between 18 and 29 years old in good health and CMV-seropositive. Each CDR3 is given without its conserved first and last residue.

v_call	cdr3_aa
TRBV9	ASSVDSGGYNEQF
TRBV9	ASSRSSTEAF
TRBV21-1	ASSNFTGLAAYEQY
TRBV4-1	ASRQIGNSNNEQF
TRBV9	ASSVRSGGPADTQY
TRBV5-1	ASSYAGTGVYGYT
TRBV28	ASSGRDREAYQPQH
TRBV12-5	ASGSYPHPGQRTGELF
TRBV4-1	ASSQVEDGKLF
TRBV28	AIDRDAETQY
TRBV7-9	ASSLRGQGVDSPLH
TRBV11-2	ASSLSTTETNEKLF
TRBV13	ASSLVGGGLINTGELF
TRBV6-1	ASSATMTAGGGYNEQF
TRBV7-9	ASSLYRQEEAKNIQY
TRBV6-1	ASIVGLAGGEQF
TRBV11-2	ASSLGRDGQGGNEQF
TRBV7-2	ASTPLAGGGEQF
TRBV30	AWSLSGNYEQY
TRBV30	AWSTGTSGISTDTQY
TRBV7-9	ASSVGRNSYEQY
TRBV4-1	ASSQLPGNYGYT
TRBV14	ASSQGGTSGVHEQF
TRBV27	ASSPYSANTGELF
TRBV19	ASSAGLESPLH
TRBV11-1	ASSLHSNQPQH
TRBV7-9	ASRGDRSYSYEQY
TRBV28	ASSIQRTGGISYNEQF
TRBV4-2	ASSQNRGGNEQF
TRBV29-1	SVEPTGSYNEQF
TRBV5-1	ASRPTSTDTQY
TRBV13	ASSPEKNRDSVDEQF
TRBV7-6	ASSSLGDEQF
TRBV7-9	ASSAGFSQPQH
TRBV5-4	ASSSSWAGGPGGELF
TRBV25-1	ASSDLRRLGRENEQY
TRBV7-9	ASSLLQGTGELF
TRBV19	ASRRTGRAGELF
TRBV6-4	ASSEEGSGGTDTQY
TRBV11-2	ASSFTDSYYGYT